This T cell receptor (beta chain) was recorded in a study of cytomegalovirus exposure and HLA in healthy donors. Note on this clone: Its matching antigen is unknown.

CDR1 is LNHNV and CDR2 is YYDKDF in the germline V gene (reference sequence). J was trimmed by 2 bases and V by 2 bases; bases with no gene match: 1. The CDR3 runs 14 residues. PCR amplification relied on 60 Vbeta primers (plus 13 Jbeta primers). Profiling relied on immunoSEQ multiplex PCR, and the TCRdb table lists in-frame clones only, not all of them. The sample carries approximately 150,000 clones, 60% to 80% recorded once. Study-wide points: Data from an earlier analysis indicated that most TCR beta V segments were productive either about 90% or about 30% of the time. Researchers reported in a later analysis that a missense DCLRE1C variant was tied to TCR beta V- and J-gene trimming. Later analysis identified several of the most significant clusters that appeared linked to common viral pathogens.

The sample consisted of PBMCs. This receptor was taken from a woman in her 40s in good health and CMV-seronegative. The chain uses TRBV15 and TRBJ2-5, with 8 bases lining up with TRBD1. The CDR3 DNA reads as TGTGCCACCAGCAGACGGACAGGGCAAGAGACCCAGTACTTC. Its translation: CATSRRTGQETQYF.